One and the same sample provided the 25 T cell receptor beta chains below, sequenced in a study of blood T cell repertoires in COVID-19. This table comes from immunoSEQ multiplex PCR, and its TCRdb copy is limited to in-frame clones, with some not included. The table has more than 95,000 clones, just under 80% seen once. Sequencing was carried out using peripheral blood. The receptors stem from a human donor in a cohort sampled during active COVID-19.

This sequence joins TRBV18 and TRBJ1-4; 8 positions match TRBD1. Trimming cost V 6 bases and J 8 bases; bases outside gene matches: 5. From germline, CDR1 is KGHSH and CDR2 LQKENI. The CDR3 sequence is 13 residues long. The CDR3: CASSLGQEEKLFF. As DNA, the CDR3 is TGTGCCAGCTCCTTGGGACAGGAGGAAAAACTGTTTTTT.

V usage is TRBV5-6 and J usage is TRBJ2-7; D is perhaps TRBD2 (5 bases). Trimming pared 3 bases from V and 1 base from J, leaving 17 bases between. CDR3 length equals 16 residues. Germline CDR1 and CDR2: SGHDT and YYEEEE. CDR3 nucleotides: TGTGCCAGCAGCTCTCCTTTCCAGCGCGGGTCCTACGAGCAGTACTTC. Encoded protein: CASSSPFQRGSYEQYF.

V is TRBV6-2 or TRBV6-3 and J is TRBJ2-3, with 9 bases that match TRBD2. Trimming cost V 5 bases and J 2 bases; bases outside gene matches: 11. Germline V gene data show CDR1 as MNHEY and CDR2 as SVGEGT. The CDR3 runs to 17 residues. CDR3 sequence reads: CASSQATTSGLTDTQYF. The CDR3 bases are TGTGCCAGCAGTCAAGCAACAACTAGCGGGCTCACAGATACGCAGTATTTT.

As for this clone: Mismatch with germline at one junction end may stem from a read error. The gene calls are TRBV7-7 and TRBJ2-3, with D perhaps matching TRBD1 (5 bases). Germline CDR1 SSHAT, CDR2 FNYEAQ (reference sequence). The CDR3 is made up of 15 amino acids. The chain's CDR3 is CASTPLQGYTDTQYF. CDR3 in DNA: TGTGCTAGCACCCCTCTGCAGGGTTACACAGATACGCAGTATTTT. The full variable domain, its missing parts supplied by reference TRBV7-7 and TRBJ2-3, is GAGVSQSPRYKVTKRGQDVTLRCDPISSHATLYWYQQALGQGPEFLTYFNYEAQPDKSGLPSDRFSAERPEGSISTLTIQRTEQRDSAMYRCASTPLQGYTDTQYFGPGTRLTVL.

Here the CDR3 reads CASRKLATQETQYF. In DNA form, the CDR3 reads TGTGCCAGCAGAAAACTAGCGACCCAAGAGACCCAGTACTTC. The J gene is TRBJ2-5, the V gene TRBV6-4, with 7 bases identical to TRBD2. The V gene's germline CDR1 is MRHNA and CDR2 SNTAGT. This CDR3 has 14 residues. V lost 6 bases to trimming and J lost 1 base; unmatched junction nucleotides: 5.

The CDR3 here is CASSEWGLAGEDEQFF. Here the CDR3 DNA reads TGTGCCAGCAGTGAATGGGGACTAGCGGGAGAGGATGAGCAGTTCTTC. The chain couples TRBV6-1 to TRBJ2-1; 14 bases line up with TRBD2. This CDR3 is 16 amino acids long. J gave up 8 bases and V 2 bases, and 5 bases lay outside the gene matches. Germline lookup yields CDR1 MNHNS and CDR2 SASEGT.

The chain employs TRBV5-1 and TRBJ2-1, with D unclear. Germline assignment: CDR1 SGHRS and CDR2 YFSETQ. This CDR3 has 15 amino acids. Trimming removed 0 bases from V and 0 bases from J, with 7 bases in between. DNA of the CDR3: TGCGCCAGCAGCTTGGGAGTATACTCCTACAATGAGCAGTTCTTC. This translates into CASSLGVYSYNEQFF. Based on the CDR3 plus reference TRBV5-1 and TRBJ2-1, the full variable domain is KAGVTQTPRYLIKTRGQQVTLSCSPISGHRSVSWYQQTPGQGLQFLFEYFSETQRNKGNFPGRFSGRQFSNSRSEMNVSTLELGDSALYLCASSLGVYSYNEQFFGPGTRLTVL.

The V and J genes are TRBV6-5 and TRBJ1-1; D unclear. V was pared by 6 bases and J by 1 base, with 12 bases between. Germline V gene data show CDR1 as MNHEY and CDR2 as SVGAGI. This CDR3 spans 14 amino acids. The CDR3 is CASRRPHGNTEAFF. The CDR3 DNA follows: TGTGCCAGCAGGAGGCCCCATGGGAACACTGAAGCTTTCTTT.

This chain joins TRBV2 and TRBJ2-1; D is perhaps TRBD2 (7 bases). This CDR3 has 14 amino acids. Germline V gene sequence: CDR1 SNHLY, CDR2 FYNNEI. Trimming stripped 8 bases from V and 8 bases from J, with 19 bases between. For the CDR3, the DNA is TGTGCCAGCCTCGAAGGGGGGGCGGGCGATGAGCAGTTCTTC. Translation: CASLEGGAGDEQFF.

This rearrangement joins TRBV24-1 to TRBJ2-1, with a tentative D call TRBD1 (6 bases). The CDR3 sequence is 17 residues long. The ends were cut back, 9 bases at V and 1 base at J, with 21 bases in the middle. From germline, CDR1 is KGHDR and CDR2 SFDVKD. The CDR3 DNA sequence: TGTGCCACCGCTGTTAGGTCAGGGGAAGGATCCTACAATGAGCAGTTCTTC. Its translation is CATAVRSGEGSYNEQFF.

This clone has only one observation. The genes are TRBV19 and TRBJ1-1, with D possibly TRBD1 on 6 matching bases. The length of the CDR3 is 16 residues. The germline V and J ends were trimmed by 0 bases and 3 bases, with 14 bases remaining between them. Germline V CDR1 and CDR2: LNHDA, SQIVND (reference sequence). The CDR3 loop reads CASSIDRGGADTEAFF. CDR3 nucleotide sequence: TGTGCCAGTAGTATAGATCGGGGGGGCGCGGACACTGAAGCTTTCTTT.

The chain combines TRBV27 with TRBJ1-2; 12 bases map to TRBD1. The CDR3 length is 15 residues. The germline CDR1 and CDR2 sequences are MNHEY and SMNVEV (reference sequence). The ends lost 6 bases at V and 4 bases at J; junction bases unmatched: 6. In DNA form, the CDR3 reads TGTGCCAGCAGGACCGGGACAGGGGGCTTCTATGGCTACACCTTC. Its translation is CASRTGTGGFYGYTF.

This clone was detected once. This CDR3 is CASSPLPTRDSLREQYF. The CDR3 nucleotides read TGTGCCAGCAGCCCTCTACCAACCCGGGACAGTCTTCGCGAGCAGTACTTC. The gene calls are TRBV5-6 and TRBJ2-7, with TRBD1 matching over 7 bases. Germline lookup yields CDR1 SGHDT and CDR2 YYEEEE. Germline trimming cut 4 bases from V and 6 bases from J; bases unmatched to any gene: 19. This CDR3 comprises 17 residues.

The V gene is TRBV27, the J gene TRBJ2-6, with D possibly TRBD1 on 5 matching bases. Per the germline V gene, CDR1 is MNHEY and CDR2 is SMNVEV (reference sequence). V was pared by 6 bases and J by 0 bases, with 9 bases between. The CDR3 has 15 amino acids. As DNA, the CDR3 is TGTGCCAGCAGGGGGCATCTCTCTGGGGCCAACGTCCTGACTTTC. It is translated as CASRGHLSGANVLTF.

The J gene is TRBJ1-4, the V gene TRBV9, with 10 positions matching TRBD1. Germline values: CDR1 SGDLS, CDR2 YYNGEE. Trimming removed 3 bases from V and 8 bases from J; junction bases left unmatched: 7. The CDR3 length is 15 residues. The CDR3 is CASSDRTGGGEKLFF. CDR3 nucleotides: TGTGCCAGCAGCGACCGGACAGGGGGAGGAGAAAAACTGTTTTTT.

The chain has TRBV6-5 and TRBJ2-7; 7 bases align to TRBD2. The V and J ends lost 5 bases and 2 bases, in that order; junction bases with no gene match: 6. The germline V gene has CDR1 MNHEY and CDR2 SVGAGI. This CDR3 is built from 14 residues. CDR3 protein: CASSSGEKTYEQYF. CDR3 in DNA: TGTGCCAGCAGTAGCGGGGAGAAAACCTACGAGCAGTACTTC.

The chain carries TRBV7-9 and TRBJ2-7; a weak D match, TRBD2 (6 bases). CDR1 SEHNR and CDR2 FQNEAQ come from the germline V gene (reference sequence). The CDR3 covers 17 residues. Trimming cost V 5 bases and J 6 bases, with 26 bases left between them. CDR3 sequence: CASSPNPRGTALGEQYF. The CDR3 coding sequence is TGTGCCAGCAGCCCAAACCCTCGGGGGACCGCGCTAGGCGAGCAGTACTTC.

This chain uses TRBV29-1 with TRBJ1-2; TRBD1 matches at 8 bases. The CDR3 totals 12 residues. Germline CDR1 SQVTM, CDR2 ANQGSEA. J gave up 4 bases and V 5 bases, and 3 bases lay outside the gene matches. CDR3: CSVPGGGYGYTF. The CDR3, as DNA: TGCAGCGTTCCAGGGGGCGGCTATGGCTACACCTTC.

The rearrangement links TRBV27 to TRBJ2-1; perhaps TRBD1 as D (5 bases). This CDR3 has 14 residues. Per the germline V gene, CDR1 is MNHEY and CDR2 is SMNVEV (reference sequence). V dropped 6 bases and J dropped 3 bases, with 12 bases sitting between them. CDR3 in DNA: TGTGCCAGCAGCCGCCCGGACATCTACAATGAGCAGTTCTTC. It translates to CASSRPDIYNEQFF.

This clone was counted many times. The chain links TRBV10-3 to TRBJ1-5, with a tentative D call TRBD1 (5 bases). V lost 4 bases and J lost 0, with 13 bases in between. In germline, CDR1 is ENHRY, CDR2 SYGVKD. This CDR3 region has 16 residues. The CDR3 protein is CAISVGDSYSNQPQHF. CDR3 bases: TGTGCCATCAGTGTAGGAGACAGCTATAGCAATCAGCCCCAGCATTTT.

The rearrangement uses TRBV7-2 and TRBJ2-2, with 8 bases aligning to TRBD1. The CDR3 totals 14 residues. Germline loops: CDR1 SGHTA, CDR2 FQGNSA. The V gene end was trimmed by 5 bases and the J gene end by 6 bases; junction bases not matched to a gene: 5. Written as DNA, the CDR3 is TGTGCCAGCAGCCCGGACAGGGTGGCCGGGGAGCTGTTTTTT. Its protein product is CASSPDRVAGELFF.

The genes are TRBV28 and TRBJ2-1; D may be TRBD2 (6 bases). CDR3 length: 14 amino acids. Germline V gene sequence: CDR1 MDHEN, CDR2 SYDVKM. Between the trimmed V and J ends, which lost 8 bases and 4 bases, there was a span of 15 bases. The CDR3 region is CASSRASEYNEQFF. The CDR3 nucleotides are TGTGCCAGCTCAAGGGCTAGCGAGTACAATGAGCAGTTCTTC.

CDR3 nucleotide sequence: TGTGCCAGCAGCGCTAGACAGGCTGGCTACACCTTC. Residues: CASSARQAGYTF. This chain links TRBV12-3 or TRBV12-4 with TRBJ1-2; TRBD1 might be the D (6 bases). CDR3 length: 12 amino acids. V was shortened by 6 bases and J by 7 bases, with 12 bases between the two germline ends.

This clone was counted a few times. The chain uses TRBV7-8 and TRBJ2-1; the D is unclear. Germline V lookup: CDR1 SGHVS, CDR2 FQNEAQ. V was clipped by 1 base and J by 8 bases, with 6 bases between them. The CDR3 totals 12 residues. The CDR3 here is CASSLGQDEQFF. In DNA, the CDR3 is TGTGCCAGCAGCTTAGGTCAGGATGAGCAGTTCTTC.

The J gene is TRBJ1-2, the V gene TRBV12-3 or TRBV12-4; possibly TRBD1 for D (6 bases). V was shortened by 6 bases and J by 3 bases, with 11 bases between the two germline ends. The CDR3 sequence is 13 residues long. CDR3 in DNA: TGTGCCAGCAGAAGGGGGTCTGACTATGGCTACACCTTC. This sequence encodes CASRRGSDYGYTF.